Below, one TCR beta chain is given with its context. V was cut by 4 bases and J by 5 bases, with 8 bases left in between. Per the germline V gene, CDR1 is MGHDK and CDR2 is SYGVNS. The CDR3 is 13 amino acids. Assay: immunoSEQ multiplex PCR; the TCRdb copy retains only in-frame clones and omits some. The sample has 330,000 or so clones; around 86% are singletons. This entry belongs to a study of cytomegalovirus exposure and HLA in healthy donors. The chain has TRBV25-1 and TRBJ2-2, with a possible D match to TRBD1 (6 bases). The TCR was taken from a woman aged 18 to 35 in good health and CMV-seronegative. Sample: PBMCs. The CDR3 coding sequence is TGTGCCAGCAGTGTAGGGGGAACCGGGGAGCTGTTTTTT. It is translated as CASSVGGTGELFF. The whole variable domain, remainder taken from reference TRBV25-1 and TRBJ2-2, is EADIYQTPRYLVIGTGKKITLECSQTMGHDKMYWYQQDPGMELHLIHYSYGVNSTEKGDLSSESTVSRIRTEHFPLTLESARPSHTSQYLCASSVGGTGELFFGEGSRLTVL.